This T cell receptor (beta chain) originates from a study of T cells after posttransplantation cyclophosphamide listed by TCRdb under 2016. Study-wide context: T cell repertoire reconstitution was tracked by TRB sequencing after myeloablative bone marrow transplantation in which posttransplantation cyclophosphamide was used as GVHD prophylaxis. Antigen receptor sequencing covered samples from a few dozen PTCy-treated patients and 15 to 20 of their related bone marrow donors. Public TRB sequences were queried against a database of over 3,500 sequences associated with responses to pathogens, tumor antigens, self-antigens and alloantigens. Blood from all 35 or so PTCy patients with 1-year posttransplant specimens was subjected to TRB sequencing. Because TRA and TRB clonality correlated tightly in about 9 samples, the subsequent TCR analyses were limited to TRB only. Up to 3 additional blood samples from 2 to 5.2 years after transplant were also TRB-sequenced in 3 patients, as was pretransplant blood from several patients. Broad study findings and their caveats: At 1-2 months, donor-recipient similarity was low but rose over the first year, and the later blood repertoires were often dominated by donor CD8+ memory clones. The TRB repertoires of T cells infiltrating skin or GI tract showed only limited overlap with the TRB repertoires of T cells in blood. Across the roughly 48 patients, TRB clonality was highly associated with recipient CMV seropositivity and CMV reactivation, and diversity with PTCy was similar to that in the CNI/methotrexate controls.

In this sample, this clone turned up many times. There is no known antigen for this receptor. No base qualities exist here, and no much larger clone lies one base off it. Peripheral blood samples were provided by related bone marrow donors on the day of marrow donation. Peripheral blood and bone marrow mononuclear cells were isolated by Ficoll-Hypaque density centrifugation and were cryopreserved. Genomic DNA was the input for TRB sequencing, which was run either with the immunoSEQ assay at survey resolution or with the hsTCRB kit. In the paper's pipeline: The immunoSEQ software handled initial read processing, and the LymphoSeq R package was used for repertoire analyses. Clonality was computed as 1 minus normalized Shannon entropy; Gini coefficient was also calculated for each TRB dataset. To infer phenotypes in unsorted samples, TRB sequences from sorted subsets of the recipient or donor were mapped onto the unsorted samples of the same recipient. TCRdb obtained this table from immuneACCESS and retained in-frame rearrangements with V and J assigned. These tables miss some clones; where compared with another copy, unresolved V genes account for less than half of the shortfall, and the remainder is unexplained. The V and J calls and clone size come from that table; D and trimming were worked out from the DNA. This sample includes 25,000 to 30,000 clones, and none of them was observed just once. The ten largest account for 2.7% of the sample.

This clonotype was obtained from a woman between 55 and 75 years old in good health, CMV-negative, and a related stem cell transplant donor. Sample: PBMCs.

The nucleotide sequence is TGTGCCAGCAGCCCAGGGGTTGGGGCCAACGTCCTGACTTTC. It specifies CASSPGVGANVLTF. This sequence uses TRBV7-2 and TRBJ2-6, with TRBD1 as a weak D call on 6 bases. The germline ends are 8 bases apart after V is trimmed by 5 bases and J by 3 bases. The CDR3 goes from the cysteine to the phenylalanine over 14 residues. Kept here is only the CDR3 DNA, which spans 42 bases and is read in frame from base 1. For CDR1 and CDR2, the germline V gene lists SGHTA and FQGNSA.